Below are 9 T cell receptor beta chains sequenced from a single sample in a study of CD8+ T cells in alopecia areata (dated by TCRdb to the late 2010s). The protocol used for the library was the immunoSEQ multiplex PCR assay. RNA was extracted from all samples and reverse transcribed into cDNA as template for TCR sequencing. In its TCRdb copy, this immuneACCESS table keeps in-frame sequences only and misses some clones. Where compared with another copy, unresolved V genes explain less than half of these, and the others have no known cause. This sample is represented by more than 200,000 clones; roughly 69% of them were singletons. The ten largest clones take up around 1.2% of the sample. In the paper's terms, the time point label means: baseline before oral tofacitinib. This sample comprised CD4+ T cells sorted from blood, obtained at week 0. The receptor source for this set is a human donor with alopecia areata.

This sequence joins TRBV7-8 and TRBJ2-5; TRBD2 aligns across 15 bases. The germline CDR1 and CDR2 sequences are SGHVS and FQNEAQ. This CDR3 is 16 amino acids long. The trim removed 4 bases at V and 5 bases at J, leaving 5 bases unmatched. Written as DNA, the CDR3 is TGTGCCAGCAGCTGGACTAGCGGGGGGGCCTTTGAGACCCAGTACTTC. Protein: CASSWTSGGAFETQYF.

This chain connects TRBV4-1 to TRBJ2-7, with TRBD1 matching 7 bases. Germline loops: CDR1 MGHRA, CDR2 YSYEKL. The CDR3 totals 15 residues. V gave up 4 bases and J gave up 2 bases; unmatched junction bases: 8. CDR3 nucleotide sequence: TGCGCCAGCAGCCCAAGAAACACAGGGGCCTACGAGCAGTACTTC. Translation gives CASSPRNTGAYEQYF.

This chain uses TRBV5-6 with TRBJ2-1; no reliable D call. The CDR3 covers 13 residues. Germline values: CDR1 SGHDT, CDR2 YYEEEE. V shed 4 bases and J shed 4 bases, with 9 bases lying between them. CDR3 in amino acids: CASSGGRYNEQFF. The DNA for the CDR3 is TGTGCCAGCAGCGGCGGCAGATACAATGAGCAGTTCTTC.

The chain couples TRBV11-1 to TRBJ2-7; 7 bases match TRBD1. Germline V CDR1 and CDR2: SGHAT, FQDESV (reference sequence). Trimming cost V 1 base and J 3 bases; bases outside gene matches: 12. The CDR3 runs to 17 residues. CDR3 DNA sequence: TGTGCCAGCAGCTTAGGCCGACAGGGAAATTTGATCTACGAGCAGTACTTC. This codes for CASSLGRQGNLIYEQYF. The entire variable domain, with the rest obtained from reference TRBV11-1 and TRBJ2-7, is as follows: EAEVAQSPRYKITEKSQAVAFWCDPISGHATLYWYRQILGQGPELLVQFQDESVVDDSQLPKDRFSAERLKGVDSTLKIQPAELGDSAMYLCASSLGRQGNLIYEQYFGPGTRLTVT.

The chain joins TRBV9 to TRBJ2-2; no firm D call. Trimming shortened V by 3 bases and J by 8 bases, and 8 bases separated the two germline ends. The germline V gene has CDR1 SGDLS and CDR2 YYNGEE. The CDR3 runs to 12 residues. The CDR3 sequence: CASSGLRGELFF. CDR3 coding DNA: TGTGCCAGCAGCGGACTGCGGGGGGAGCTGTTTTTT.

This clone was seen only a few times. V is TRBV27 and J is TRBJ2-7; no firm D call. V lost 3 bases and J 1 base, leaving 10 bases between the germline ends. The germline V gene has CDR1 MNHEY and CDR2 SMNVEV (reference sequence). CDR3 length: 14 amino acids. The CDR3 DNA follows: TGTGCCAGCAGTTTGGACGGATTTTCCTACGAGCAGTACTTC. Translation gives CASSLDGFSYEQYF.

This chain connects TRBV5-1 to TRBJ2-7; the D gene is possibly TRBD1 (6 bases). Germline loops: CDR1 SGHRS, CDR2 YFSETQ. This CDR3 has 12 residues. The V end was cut by 4 bases, the J end by 1 base, with 6 bases between. The CDR3 region is CASSGQSYEQYF. The DNA of the CDR3 is TGCGCCAGCAGCGGACAGTCCTACGAGCAGTACTTC. The full variable domain, rest sourced from reference TRBV5-1 and TRBJ2-7, is KAGVTQTPRYLIKTRGQQVTLSCSPISGHRSVSWYQQTPGQGLQFLFEYFSETQRNKGNFPGRFSGRQFSNSRSEMNVSTLELGDSALYLCASSGQSYEQYFGPGTRLTVT.

The rearrangement links TRBV15 to TRBJ2-5; D assignment may be TRBD1 or TRBD2 (5 bases each). The CDR3 extends over 15 amino acids. The V gene lost 5 bases and the J gene lost 7 bases, with 20 bases spanning the gap. CDR1 and CDR2 (germline): LNHNV, YYDKDF (reference sequence). DNA of the CDR3: TGTGCCACCAGCGGGGGAGTAGGGAGAGAGGCGACCCAGTACTTC. This codes for CATSGGVGREATQYF.

The V gene is TRBV6-5, the J gene TRBJ2-7; the D gene could be TRBD1 or TRBD2 (5 bases each). The V gene's germline CDR1 is MNHEY and CDR2 SVGAGI. The CDR3 length is 13 residues. V dropped 8 bases and J dropped 4 bases, with 15 bases sitting between them. The CDR3, as DNA: TGTGCCAGCGGGACCGCCAGTAGTTACGAGCAGTACTTC. Translation: CASGTASSYEQYF.